Listed below are T cell receptor beta chains from one sample, sequenced in a study of T cell responses to AZD1222 COVID-19 vaccine. Data came from immunoSEQ multiplex PCR; TCRdb stores just in-frame clones and leaves some out. The sample carries approximately 92,000 clones, about 90% recorded once. The specimen comprised peripheral blood, sampled on day 0 of AZD1222 vaccination. These receptor sequences come from an adult in good health. CDR3s include the opening cysteine and the closing phenylalanine or tryptophan. Fields, in order: CDR3 length, D gene, clone size, V gene, J gene, CDR3 protein, CDR3 DNA. D genes are given only for firm matches. Not every row has a clone size; where given, it reads once, few, many or a size class.

>14|.|.|TRBV18|TRBJ2-4
CASSPPDSLSIQYF
TGTGCCAGCTCACCACCGGACAGTCTGAGCATTCAGTACTTC
>15|TRBD1|few|TRBV4-2|TRBJ1-2
CASSQDRNRGDGYTF
TGTGCCAGCAGCCAAGATCGGAACAGGGGAGATGGCTACACCTTC
>18|TRBD1|.|TRBV3-1/TRBV3-2|TRBJ1-4
CASSQDPGGQGGNEKLFF
TGTGCCAGCAGCCAAGATCCAGGGGGACAAGGTGGAAATGAAAAACTGTTTTTT
>13|.|.|TRBV12-5|TRBJ2-1
CASGRDIDNEQFF
TGTGCTAGTGGCCGGGACATTGACAATGAGCAGTTCTTC
>15|TRBD1|.|TRBV2|TRBJ1-5
CASSAMGQTNQPQHF
TGTGCCAGCAGTGCTATGGGACAGACCAATCAGCCCCAGCATTTT
>14|.|.|TRBV9|TRBJ2-7
CASSVTAGVYEQYF
TGTGCCAGCAGCGTAACGGCAGGAGTCTACGAGCAGTACTTC
>15|.|.|TRBV6-2/TRBV6-3|TRBJ2-1
CASSYSAGALNEQFF
TGTGCCAGCAGTTACTCGGCGGGGGCCCTCAATGAGCAGTTCTTC
>13|.|.|TRBV27|TRBJ1-2
CASSTGTPYGYTF
TGTGCCAGCAGTACCGGGACACCCTATGGCTACACCTTC
>13|.|.|TRBV7-2|TRBJ2-2
CASSFTSYGELFF
TGTGCCAGCAGCTTCACCTCGTATGGGGAGCTGTTTTTT
>13|.|.|TRBV24-1|TRBJ2-5
CATSGAGQETQYF
TGTGCCACCAGTGGGGCAGGCCAAGAGACCCAGTACTTC
>14|.|.|TRBV5-6|TRBJ1-5
CASSPGQGDQPQHF
TGTGCCAGCAGCCCGGGGCAGGGAGATCAGCCCCAGCATTTT
>18|.|.|TRBV24-1|TRBJ2-1
CATSDAAGGPSSYNEQFF
TGTGCCACCAGTGATGCCGCCGGGGGGCCCAGCTCCTACAATGAGCAGTTCTTC
>14|.|.|TRBV4-2|TRBJ1-4
CASSQGQTNEKLFF
TGTGCCAGCAGCCAAGGACAAACTAATGAAAAACTGTTTTTT
>11|.|.|TRBV12-3/TRBV12-4|TRBJ1-4
CASSQSEKLFF
TGTGCCAGCAGTCAAAGCGAAAAACTGTTTTTT
>11|.|.|TRBV6-6|TRBJ2-7
CASSGAYEQYF
TGTGCCAGCAGTGGGGCCTACGAGCAGTACTTC
>18|TRBD2|.|TRBV7-7|TRBJ2-5
CASSHKRNTGLIQETQYF
TGTGCTAGCAGCCACAAAAGGAATACGGGACTAATCCAAGAGACCCAGTACTTC
>16|TRBD2|.|TRBV20-1|TRBJ2-1
CSASTLAASSYNEQFF
TGCAGTGCTAGTACGCTAGCGGCTAGCTCCTACAATGAGCAGTTCTTC